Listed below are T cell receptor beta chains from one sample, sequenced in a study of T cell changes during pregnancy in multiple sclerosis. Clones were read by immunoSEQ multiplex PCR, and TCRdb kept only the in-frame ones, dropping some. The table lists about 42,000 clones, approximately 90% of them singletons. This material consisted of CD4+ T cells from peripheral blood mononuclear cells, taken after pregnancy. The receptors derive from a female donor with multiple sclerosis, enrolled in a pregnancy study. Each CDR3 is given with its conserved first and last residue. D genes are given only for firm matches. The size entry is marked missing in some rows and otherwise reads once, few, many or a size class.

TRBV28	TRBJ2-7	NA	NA	CASRLQGNYEQYF	TGTGCCAGCAGACTTCAGGGGAATTACGAGCAGTACTTC
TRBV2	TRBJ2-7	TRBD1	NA	CASSGAPGQGAYEQYF	TGTGCCAGCAGTGGGGCACCGGGACAGGGGGCTTACGAGCAGTACTTC
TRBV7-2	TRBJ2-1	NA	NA	CASSLYGRGLSNEQFF	TGTGCCAGCAGCTTATATGGCAGGGGCCTCAGCAATGAGCAGTTCTTC
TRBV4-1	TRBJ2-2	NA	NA	CASEDWVKNTGELFF	TGCGCCAGCGAGGATTGGGTCAAGAACACCGGGGAGCTGTTTTTT
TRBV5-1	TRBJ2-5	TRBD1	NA	CASSRTGKEWETQYF	TGCGCCAGCAGCCGGACAGGGAAGGAATGGGAGACCCAGTACTTC
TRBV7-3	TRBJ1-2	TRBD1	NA	CASSVSGQGSGYTF	TGTGCCAGCAGCGTTTCCGGACAGGGGTCGGGCTACACCTTC
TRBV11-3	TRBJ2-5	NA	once	CASSLGIATRRETQYF	TGTGCCAGCAGCTTAGGAATAGCGACTAGACGGGAGACCCAGTACTTC
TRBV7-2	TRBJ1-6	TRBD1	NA	CASSSRQGGNSPLHF	TGTGCCAGCAGCTCTCGACAGGGTGGTAATTCACCCCTCCACTTT
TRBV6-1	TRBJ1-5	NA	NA	CASSRQDYSNQPQHF	TGTGCCAGCAGTAGGCAGGATTATAGCAATCAGCCCCAGCATTTT
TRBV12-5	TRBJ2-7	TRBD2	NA	CASGLARGGPSYEQYF	TGTGCTAGTGGTTTGGCCCGGGGGGGCCCCTCCTACGAGCAGTACTTC
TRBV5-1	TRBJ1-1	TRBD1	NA	CASSPDRVNTEAFF	TGCGCCAGCAGCCCGGACAGGGTGAACACTGAAGCTTTCTTT
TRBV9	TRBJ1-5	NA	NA	CASSVDGGWLPQHF	TGTGCCAGCAGCGTAGACGGGGGTTGGTTGCCCCAGCATTTT
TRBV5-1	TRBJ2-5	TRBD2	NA	CASSFRLAVGQETQYF	TGCGCCAGCAGCTTCCGACTAGCGGTAGGGCAAGAGACCCAGTACTTC
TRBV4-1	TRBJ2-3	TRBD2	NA	CASSRAGAGTDTQYF	TGCGCCAGCAGCCGAGCGGGGGCCGGCACAGATACGCAGTATTTT